This T cell receptor beta chain stems from a study of T cell repertoires in cytomegalovirus infection. For the study at large: Both recently identified HLA-C-restricted and well-studied HLA-B-restricted CMV epitopes were used in the study. The study, taken as a whole, reports: The ex vivo response was dominated by HLA-C-restricted CMV-specific TCR beta clonotypes.

TCRdb independently ran MiXCR on the reads; one entry per CDR3 protein. The table shows 150,000 to 200,000 distinct CDR3 sequences, with 20% to 25% occurring only once. Details on this clonotype: The antigen is unknown.

Germline loops: CDR1 MDHEN, CDR2 SYDVKM. This CDR3 region has 13 residues. The germline V and J ends were trimmed by 6 bases and 7 bases, with 15 bases remaining between them. This sample comprised CD8+ T cells from cultured PBMCs, obtained from culture after CMV antigen stimulation. The V gene is TRBV28, the J gene TRBJ1-2; tentative D call: TRBD1 (6 bases). The sequence was collected from a human donor in good health (CMV status not recorded). Some clones in this sample may be carry-over from other donors' samples. The CDR3: CASSRNRVGGYTF. In DNA form, the CDR3 reads TGTGCCAGCAGCCGAAACAGGGTTGGTGGCTACACCTTC.